This is a list of T cell receptor beta chains from one sample in a study of shared clonotypes between healthy human individuals. Sequencing used immunoSEQ multiplex PCR; TCRdb keeps in-frame clones, though not all of them. Of about a million clones in the sample, 60% to 80% are singletons; the top ten hold 0.85% to 1%. Sequencing was performed on memory CD4+ T cells from PBMCs. These receptors were collected from a young man in good health. Some clones in this sample may be carry-over from other donors' samples. CDR3s include the opening cysteine and the closing phenylalanine or tryptophan. The D gene is left open where the match is weak. Not every row has a clone size; where given, it reads once, few, many or a size class.

NA	TRBV28	NA	TRBJ2-1	CASSLDSAGPLF	TGTGCCAGCAGTTTAGATTCGGCAGGCCCACTCTTC
NA	TRBV5-4	NA	TRBJ2-1	CASSLNYNNEQFF	TGTGCCAGCAGCTTGAACTATAACAATGAGCAGTTCTTC
TRBD2	TRBV4-1	NA	TRBJ2-5	CASSQGAGGYQETQYF	TGCGCCAGCAGCCAGGGGGCGGGAGGGTACCAAGAGACCCAGTACTTC
TRBD2	TRBV19	once	TRBJ2-7	CASSRLAGGLFEQYF	TGTGCCAGTAGTCGACTAGCGGGAGGGCTCTTCGAGCAGTACTTC
NA	TRBV28	NA	TRBJ2-1	CASSPGMGAPRENEQFF	TGTGCCAGCAGTCCGGGGATGGGCGCCCCAAGGGAAAATGAGCAGTTCTTC
NA	TRBV6-4	NA	TRBJ2-7	CASNPRGILTYYEQYF	TGTGCCAGCAATCCCAGGGGTATCCTTACTTACTACGAGCAGTACTTC
NA	TRBV6-1	NA	TRBJ1-4	CASSSRVEKLFF	TGTGCCAGCAGTTCCAGGGTCGAAAAACTGTTTTTT
NA	TRBV20-1	few	TRBJ1-1	CSARWVEAFF	TGCAGTGCTAGATGGGTCGAAGCTTTCTTT
NA	TRBV4-1	NA	TRBJ1-5	CASSQEGQGHNQPQHF	TGCGCCAGCAGCCAAGAGGGGCAGGGACACAATCAGCCCCAGCATTTT
NA	TRBV5-5	NA	TRBJ1-3	CASSLVNTIYF	TGTGCCAGCAGCTTGGTAAACACCATATATTTT
NA	TRBV9	NA	TRBJ2-3	CASSVGRGGFDTQYF	TGTGCCAGCAGCGTGGGCAGGGGAGGGTTTGATACGCAGTATTTT
NA	TRBV28	NA	TRBJ2-7	CASMGGGRVYEQYF	TGTGCCAGCATGGGTGGAGGCAGGGTCTACGAGCAGTACTTC